This TCR beta chain comes out of a study of Graves' ophthalmopathy and Graves' hyperthyroidism listed by TCRdb under 2018. Concerning the study at large: Stable hyperthyroidism was defined as no progression to ophthalmopathy within 18 months of follow-up. The study used TCR beta repertoire signatures to distinguish Graves' ophthalmopathy from Graves' hyperthyroidism and to predict progression to ophthalmopathy. In total, 135 blood samples were TCR-sequenced: under 45 ophthalmopathy, about 75 hyperthyroidism and some 17 hyperthyroidism-to-ophthalmopathy patients. To explore V-J signatures that separate ophthalmopathy from hyperthyroidism, a discovery set of about a hundred patients was enrolled, consisting of about 43 with ophthalmopathy and 55 to 65 with stable hyperthyroidism. The independent validation cohort included 18 to 20 hyperthyroidism patients plus 17 patients who later progressed from hyperthyroidism to ophthalmopathy. In more than five hyperthyroidism patients, the T-cell repertoires found in thyroid tissue were compared with those found in blood. Once sampling was done, hyperthyroidism patients were given methimazole at a starting dose of 30 mg daily, while ophthalmopathy patients were given high-dose intravenous methylprednisolone. The research as a whole found: In validation, the model predicted ophthalmopathy progression with about 71% sensitivity and roughly 72% specificity; around twelve predicted patients were CT-confirmed with GO in a median of about 6.1 months. The 13-signature model separated ophthalmopathy from stable hyperthyroidism with 85% to 90% sensitivity and approximately 83% specificity in cross-validation, and 80%/75% in the test set. Most of the expanded thyroid clonotypes with a frequency above 0.001 were also detected in blood, and it was suggested that the thyroid immune response may be reflected by blood repertoires. Sample size was not statistically predetermined, and group allocation was not concealed from the investigators.

For repertoire sequencing, TCR beta CDR3 regions were amplified from RNA transcripts. A first-round RT-PCR used HTBI primers with the Qiagen OneStep RT-PCR kit, followed by a second-round multiplex PCR, size selection and purification. Libraries were sequenced on an Illumina HiSeq2000 using paired-end 100 bp reads. The published analysis was carried out like this. SOAPnuke was used to process the reads, removing any read that contained adapters or uncalled bases, had a mean Phred below 15, or lacked an exact match to the constant primer or identifier. COPE v1.2.5 was used to merge high-quality paired reads. Each unique nucleotide sequence was treated as a clonotype, and MiTCR v1.1 was used to align the clonotypes to the IMGT TRB V, D and J references. The analysis was limited to V-J combinations with a frequency above 0.0001, which together covered over 99% of the repertoires. For each V-J combination, a TCR clonal expansion and chaos score was defined as F50 clonal expansion divided by the chaos observed in the TCRdist matrix. Welch's t-statistics and random forest were used to narrow the features down to around 13 V-J combinations, which were then fed into a naive Bayes classifier. The similarity between thyroid and blood repertoires was quantified using the Morisita-Horn index. TCRdb reanalyzed the raw reads on its own, using fastp at Q25 for trimming and MiXCR for clone calling, and kept in-frame beta chains. Each record represents a unique CDR3 protein, reported with the most common genes and DNA among its rows. None of the V and J calls come from the authors' own analysis; TCRdb made them. The sample table shows more than 1,000,000 distinct CDR3 sequences, and 35% to 40% are seen once. The ten largest account for 11% of the sample.

The junction shows trimming of 0 bases on V and 6 bases on J, plus 13 bases between the germline ends. The CDR3 runs 14 amino acids, cysteine and phenylalanine included. CDR3 DNA only is kept here, 42 bases in frame from base 1. Reading the germline V gene gives CDR1 SGDLS and CDR2 YYNGEE. Patients with hyperthyroidism were aged 18 to 65 years, had been newly diagnosed, and had a disease duration of less than 2 months. Patients with other autoimmune diseases, uncontrolled infections, pregnancy or lactation were excluded. Diagnosis was based on clinical symptoms, serum thyroxine, TRAb, thyroid ultrasound and orbital computed tomography. Total RNA was extracted using Trizol reagent, and RNA quality was checked on an Agilent 2100 Bioanalyzer. Concerning this clonotype itself: The target of this receptor is not known. Base qualities are missing; no much larger clone stands one base away.

Recombination joined TRBV9 with TRBJ2-7; TRBD1 is possibly the D segment (5 matching bases). The TCR comes from an adult man with Graves' hyperthyroidism. The sequencing input was peripheral blood or thyroid tissue (not recorded which). The CDR3: CASSVEGLWGEQYF. The bases read TGTGCCAGCAGCGTAGAGGGGCTATGGGGCGAGCAGTACTTC.